A selection of T cell receptor beta chains follows, all from one sample in a study of blood T cell repertoires in COVID-19. The table came from immunoSEQ multiplex PCR; TCRdb's copy has only in-frame clones and leaves some out. Of 160,000 or so clones listed, about 83% are singletons. Specimen: peripheral blood. The receptors come from a human donor in a cohort sampled during active COVID-19. Each CDR3 is given with its conserved first and last residue. A D gene is named only where the DNA matches it firmly. Size is omitted from some rows. Given values are once, few, many or a class for expanded clones.

d_gene | j_gene | v_gene | abundance | CDR3nt | CDR3aa
NA | TRBJ1-2 | TRBV7-6 | NA | TGTGCCAGCAGCTTAGATGCGGGGGGACCATATGGCTACACCTTC | CASSLDAGGPYGYTF
TRBD2 | TRBJ2-1 | TRBV9 | NA | TGTGCCAGCAGCGATACTAGCGGGAGGGCCGGGTTCCCCAATGAGCAGTTCTTC | CASSDTSGRAGFPNEQFF
NA | TRBJ2-7 | TRBV5-5 | NA | TGTGCCAGCAGCTTGGTCGGGGATCCCACGAACGAGCAGTACTTC | CASSLVGDPTNEQYF
TRBD2 | TRBJ2-1 | TRBV6-5 | NA | TGTGCCAGCAGTTACGGGCTAGCGGGAGTGAATGAGCAGTTCTTC | CASSYGLAGVNEQFF
NA | TRBJ1-2 | TRBV6-2/TRBV6-3 | NA | TGTGCCAGCAGTTACTCTTACGCGGCTGCGGACTTC | CASSYSYAAADF
TRBD2 | TRBJ2-1 | TRBV19 | NA | TGTGCCAGTAGTCCCCAAGGCGGGAGGAGCTCCTACAATGAGCAGTTCTTC | CASSPQGGRSSYNEQFF
NA | TRBJ2-7 | TRBV28 | NA | TGTGCCAGCAGCCCAGGGTTTTCGGTAAACGAGCAGTACTTC | CASSPGFSVNEQYF
TRBD2 | TRBJ2-6 | TRBV28 | NA | TGTGCCAGCAGTCCCCTCGGGGGGGCCTCTGGGGCCAACGTCCTGACTTTC | CASSPLGGASGANVLTF
NA | TRBJ1-1 | TRBV15 | NA | TGTGCCACCAGCAGAGCCTCAACAGGGCGAAACACTGAAGCTTTCTTT | CATSRASTGRNTEAFF
NA | TRBJ2-1 | TRBV18 | NA | TGTGCCAGCTCACCCGGACAGACCCTTCGGTTTGAGCAGTTCTTC | CASSPGQTLRFEQFF
NA | TRBJ2-1 | TRBV24-1 | NA | TGTGCCACTTCTCACCTAGGGGGGGCGGAGGTTGAGCAGTTCTTC | CATSHLGGAEVEQFF
TRBD1 | TRBJ1-6 | TRBV15 | NA | TGTGCCACCAGCGGCTCTTTGACAGGGGCCCCAAATTCACCCCTCCACTTT | CATSGSLTGAPNSPLHF
NA | TRBJ2-3 | TRBV18 | NA | TGTGCCAGCTCACCAACGTCTGGACAAGATACGCAGTATTTT | CASSPTSGQDTQYF
TRBD2 | TRBJ2-3 | TRBV7-6 | NA | TGTGCCAGCAGTCGACTAGCGGGGCAATCAACAGATACGCAGTATTTT | CASSRLAGQSTDTQYF
NA | TRBJ1-3 | TRBV3-1/TRBV3-2 | NA | TGTGCCAGCAGCCCGGGGTTAAGCTCTGGAAACACCATATATTTT | CASSPGLSSGNTIYF
TRBD1 | TRBJ2-7 | TRBV6-5 | once | TGTGCCAGCGGACAGGGTTGGCCGACCTACGAGCAGTACTTC | CASGQGWPTYEQYF
NA | TRBJ1-4 | TRBV6-5 | many | TGTGCCAGCAGTTACGGAAGAGGCTTGAATGAAAAACTGTTTTTT | CASSYGRGLNEKLFF
NA | TRBJ2-7 | TRBV11-3 | few | TGTGCCAGCAGCTTAGACAGGGGAAGCTACGAGCAGTACTTC | CASSLDRGSYEQYF
TRBD1 | TRBJ2-7 | TRBV7-3 | NA | TGTGCCAGCAGCTTAGAGCCGTCGGGACAGGTGAGCTCCTACGAGCAGTACTTC | CASSLEPSGQVSSYEQYF
TRBD1 | TRBJ1-2 | TRBV4-1 | once | TGCGCCAGCAGCCACCCGGGGCAGGGGGGCTATGGCTACACCTTC | CASSHPGQGGYGYTF
TRBD2 | TRBJ2-3 | TRBV29-1 | NA | TGCAGCGTTGAAAGAGCGGGAGGCACAGATACGCAGTATTTT | CSVERAGGTDTQYF
NA | TRBJ1-2 | TRBV19 | once | TGTGCCAGTAGTTCAGGGACTTACTATGGCTACACCTTC | CASSSGTYYGYTF
TRBD1 | TRBJ1-2 | TRBV10-3 | NA | TGTGCCATCAGTGGGACAGGGGGGTATGGCTACACCTTC | CAISGTGGYGYTF
NA | TRBJ1-1 | TRBV28 | NA | TGTGCCAGCAGTTTAAATTCCGGTAGAAACACTGAAGCTTTCTTT | CASSLNSGRNTEAFF
TRBD2 | TRBJ2-1 | TRBV7-3 | few | TGTGCCAGCAGCTTAATGGGCGGGAGGGTCGGTGAGCAGTTCTTC | CASSLMGGRVGEQFF
TRBD1 | TRBJ2-7 | TRBV12-3/TRBV12-4 | NA | TGTGCCAGCAGTTCGGACAGGGGTCACGAGCAGTACTTC | CASSSDRGHEQYF
NA | TRBJ2-7 | TRBV10-3 | NA | TGTGCCATCAAGGACAATTTCTACGAGCAGTACTTC | CAIKDNFYEQYF
NA | TRBJ1-2 | TRBV12-3/TRBV12-4 | NA | TGTGCCAGCAGCCGCACAGCTAACTATGGCTACACCTTC | CASSRTANYGYTF
NA | TRBJ2-7 | TRBV28 | NA | TGTGCCAGCAGTTTAGGGCAGGCGCCATACGAGCAGTACTTC | CASSLGQAPYEQYF
TRBD1 | TRBJ1-1 | TRBV28 | NA | TGTGCCAGCAAGTGGCCCGGGACAGGCTACACTGAAGCTTTCTTT | CASKWPGTGYTEAFF
TRBD1 | TRBJ2-7 | TRBV6-6 | few | TGTGCCAGCAGACGTGGACAGGGCCCACCCTACGAGCAGTACTTC | CASRRGQGPPYEQYF
NA | TRBJ1-3 | TRBV3-1/TRBV3-2 | NA | TGTGCCAGCAGCCAACGTCTCAGGGGTGGAAACACCATATATTTT | CASSQRLRGGNTIYF
TRBD1 | TRBJ2-6 | TRBV10-2 | NA | TGCGCCACCAGGGGGCATGGGGCCAACGTCCTGACTTTC | CATRGHGANVLTF
TRBD1 | TRBJ1-1 | TRBV7-3 | once | TGTGCCAGCAGCCCCCTCCCCGCGACAGGGCCGAACACTGAAGCTTTCTTT | CASSPLPATGPNTEAFF
NA | TRBJ2-7 | TRBV14 | once | TGTGCCAGCAGCCAAGTCCGGGGAGACGAGCAGTACTTC | CASSQVRGDEQYF
TRBD1 | TRBJ1-1 | TRBV5-6 | NA | TGTGCCAGCAGCCTCCCGGGACAGGGGAATATAATGAACACTGAAGCTTTCTTT | CASSLPGQGNIMNTEAFF
NA | TRBJ2-7 | TRBV28 | NA | TGTGCCAGTGTCGGGATTAGCTCCTACGAGCAGTACTTC | CASVGISSYEQYF
TRBD1 | TRBJ2-7 | TRBV18 | once | TGTGCCAGCTCACCGGGGACAGGGGGTTCCTACGAGCAGTACTTC | CASSPGTGGSYEQYF
TRBD2 | TRBJ2-4 | TRBV24-1 | NA | TGTGCCGCTGGCGGGAGTCTCCAAAACATTCAGTACTTC | CAAGGSLQNIQYF
NA | TRBJ1-1 | TRBV9 | NA | TGTGCCAGCAGCGTAGGGGGGGTAAACACTGAAGCTTTCTTT | CASSVGGVNTEAFF
NA | TRBJ2-5 | TRBV6-5 | NA | TGTGCCAGCCGGGGAGTCGGGGAGACCCAGTACTTC | CASRGVGETQYF
NA | TRBJ1-1 | TRBV12-3/TRBV12-4 | NA | TGTGCCAGCAGTTTGGGACAGAACACTGAAGCTTTCTTT | CASSLGQNTEAFF
NA | TRBJ1-3 | TRBV7-2 | NA | TGTGCCAGCAGCATAACAGGGAACCCTCGAGGAAACACCATATATTTT | CASSITGNPRGNTIYF
NA | TRBJ1-2 | TRBV7-8 | NA | TGTGCCAGCAGCAACGCCCCGCGGGGGGGTGGGGATGGCTACACCTTC | CASSNAPRGGGDGYTF
TRBD2 | TRBJ2-1 | TRBV3-1/TRBV3-2 | NA | TGTGCCAGCAGCCGCGCTAGCGGGGGGGCTAATGAGCAGTTCTTC | CASSRASGGANEQFF
NA | TRBJ2-7 | TRBV12-3/TRBV12-4 | NA | TGTGCCAGCACCCCAGCCGGGGTACGGGAGCAGTACTTC | CASTPAGVREQYF
TRBD2 | TRBJ2-7 | TRBV6-5 | NA | TGTGCCAGCAGTTCCCTAGCGGGAGCGCAGCAGTACTTC | CASSSLAGAQQYF